The clone carrying this T cell receptor (beta chain) has ten or more counts. TCRdb fed the RT-PCR reads into MiXCR, producing one record per CDR3 protein. Among fewer than 250,000 distinct CDR3 sequences, around 14% were seen once, and the ten largest hold approximately 10%. This sample is drawn from a study of patients and donors after allogeneic stem cell transplantation. This CDR3 spans 15 amino acids. Germline V gives CDR1 SGHTA, CDR2 FQGNSA. V gave up 5 bases and J gave up 3 bases, with 15 bases separating them. This clonotype originated in a human donor who was either an allogeneic HSCT recipient or a stem cell or donor lymphocyte infusion donor (not recorded which). It is not recorded whose cells these are; they may come from a transplant donor. V is TRBV7-2 and J is TRBJ2-3; D unresolved. Sequencing was performed on blood, either unsorted or a sorted T cell fraction (not recorded which). The CDR3 region has the DNA TGTGCCAGCAGCACATCCCGATCCGCGACAGATACGCAGTATTTT. It encodes CASSTSRSATDTQYF. Full variable domain (missing parts from reference TRBV7-2 and TRBJ2-3): GAGVSQSPSNKVTEKGKDVELRCDPISGHTALYWYRQSLGQGLEFLIYFQGNSAPDKSGLPSDRFSAERTGGSVSTLTIQRTQQEDSAVYLCASSTSRSATDTQYFGPGTRLTVL.